A single sample gave rise to the 12 T cell receptor beta chains below, sequenced in a study of shared clonotypes between healthy human individuals. Clones were read by immunoSEQ multiplex PCR, and TCRdb kept only the in-frame ones, dropping some. The repertoire holds about 490,000 clones, over 65% seen once, with roughly 13% in the top ten. Sequencing used PBMCs. These TCRs come from a woman in her forties in good health. Some clones in this sample may be carry-over from other donors' samples.

About this clone: Other DNA sequences in this specimen translate into the identical CDR3. The CDR3: CASSPTGSTDTQYF. The CDR3 nucleotides are TGTGCCAGCTCACCGACAGGGAGCACAGATACGCAGTATTTT. The V call is TRBV18, the J call TRBJ2-3, with 7 bases fitting TRBD1. Germline lookup yields CDR1 KGHSH and CDR2 LQKENI. There are 14 residues in the CDR3. The junction had 0 bases not matched to a gene; V was cut back by 3 bases and J by 0 bases.

Of note for this clone: Being one base from a much bigger clone, this may be a read error. The sample has other DNA sequences that encode this CDR3 too. The chain couples TRBV7-9 to TRBJ2-7; D unresolved. V was clipped by 5 bases and J by 3 bases, with 17 bases between them. CDR3 length: 15 residues. In germline, CDR1 is SEHNR, CDR2 FQNEAQ (reference sequence). CDR3 DNA: TGTGCCAGCAGCCCGCCCTTCAGATTCGGCTACGAGCAGTACTTC. Amino acid sequence: CASSPPFRFGYEQYF.

The chain joins TRBV7-6 to TRBJ2-7; 9 bases match TRBD1. The junction had 7 bases not matched to a gene; V was cut back by 2 bases and J by 5 bases. This CDR3 is 15 amino acids long. CDR1 is SGHVS and CDR2 is FNYEAQ in the germline V gene. The chain's CDR3 is CASSLSGTGYDEQYF. DNA of the CDR3: TGTGCCAGCAGCTTATCCGGGACAGGGTATGACGAGCAGTACTTC.

This chain links TRBV29-1 with TRBJ2-1, with 8 bases fitting TRBD1. This CDR3 contains 17 residues. The V gene's germline CDR1 is SQVTM and CDR2 ANQGSEA. The ends lost 5 bases at V and 2 bases at J; junction bases unmatched: 14. The CDR3 region has the DNA TGCAGCGTTCCTGGACAGGGTACGGCGGCCGCCTACAATGAGCAGTTCTTC. It translates to CSVPGQGTAAAYNEQFF.

This chain links TRBV7-9 with TRBJ1-2, with a possible D match to TRBD1 (5 bases). The germline CDR1 and CDR2 sequences are SEHNR and FQNEAQ (reference sequence). V was clipped by 5 bases and J by 4 bases, with 11 bases between them. The CDR3 consists of 13 residues. The CDR3, as DNA: TGTGCCAGCAGCGTCGGGACGGGCTATGGCTACACCTTC. Translated: CASSVGTGYGYTF.

This clone was counted a single time. With a much larger clone just one base away, this may be a read error. The chain recombines TRBV11-1 with TRBJ2-1; D is ambiguous. This CDR3 is 11 amino acids long. Trimming pared 5 bases from V and 5 bases from J, leaving 4 bases between. CDR1 is SGHAT and CDR2 is FQDESV in the germline V gene (reference sequence). CDR3 coding DNA: TGTGCCAGCAGCCGAAACAATGAGCAGTTCTTC. This translates into CASSRNNEQFF. The full variable domain, rest sourced from reference TRBV11-1 and TRBJ2-1, is EAEVAQSPRYKITEKSQAVAFWCDPISGHATLYWYRQILGQGPELLVQFQDESVVDDSQLPKDRFSAERLKGVDSTLKIQPAELGDSAMYLCASSRNNEQFFGPGTRLTVL.

The chain employs TRBV9 and TRBJ2-6; maybe TRBD1 (6 bases). Trimming left V 3 bases short and J 4 bases short, with 11 bases between. This CDR3 region has 15 residues. Germline V gene data show CDR1 as SGDLS and CDR2 as YYNGEE. In DNA, the CDR3 is TGTGCCAGCAGCGCTACAGGGTCCGGGGCCAACGTCCTGACTTTC. This gives the protein CASSATGSGANVLTF.

This clone was seen a few times. This sample also contains other DNA sequences that code for the same CDR3. The gene calls are TRBV7-9 and TRBJ1-1; D possibly corresponds to TRBD1 (5 bases). V dropped 5 bases and J dropped 5 bases, with 12 bases sitting between them. The CDR3 sequence is 13 residues long. In germline, CDR1 is SEHNR, CDR2 FQNEAQ (reference sequence). CDR3 DNA: TGTGCCAGCAGCCCAGGGTCAGGGACTGAAGCTTTCTTT. This translates into CASSPGSGTEAFF.

A remark on this clone: The sample has other DNA sequences that encode this CDR3 too. This chain uses TRBV6-4 with TRBJ1-1; no clear D. Germline V gene data show CDR1 as MRHNA and CDR2 as SNTAGT. This CDR3 is built from 13 residues. V lost 5 bases, J lost 1 base, and 8 bases lay in between. As DNA, the CDR3 is TGTGCCAGCAGTCCAGGTGAGAACACTGAAGCTTTCTTT. It translates to CASSPGENTEAFF.

This clone was counted only a few times. This chain uses TRBV7-3 with TRBJ1-2; D unclear. The CDR3 spans 14 residues. Germline assignment: CDR1 SGHTA and CDR2 FQGTGA. The germline V and J ends were trimmed by 0 bases and 6 bases, with 11 bases remaining between them. This chain's CDR3 is CASSLTGQDHGYTF. For the CDR3, the DNA is TGTGCCAGCAGCTTAACGGGCCAGGACCATGGCTACACCTTC. The variable domain in full, completed from reference TRBV7-3 and TRBJ1-2, reads GAGVSQTPSNKVTEKGKYVELRCDPISGHTALYWYRQSLGQGPEFLIYFQGTGAADDSGLPNDRFFAVRPEGSVSTLKIQRTERGDSAVYLCASSLTGQDHGYTFGSGTRLTVV.

This clone was counted many times. The chain is built from TRBV4-2 and TRBJ2-5; D is uncertain. With the DNA end fitting TRBJ2-7 better, the J assignment may be wrong. The V gene's germline CDR1 is LGHNA and CDR2 YNFKEQ. The CDR3 is 15 residues long. CDR3 DNA: TGTGCCAGCAGCCAAGAAGGAGATGTATCCTACGAGCAGTACTTC. It specifies CASSQEGDVSYEQYF.

The rearrangement uses TRBV2 and TRBJ2-7, with a tentative D call TRBD2 (6 bases). The ends were cut back, 4 bases at V and 3 bases at J, with 10 bases in the middle. The CDR3 runs 13 residues. CDR1 and CDR2 from the germline V gene are SNHLY and FYNNEI. The CDR3 region has the DNA TGTGCCAGCAGTGCCCGGGGACTCTACGAGCAGTACTTC. Translated: CASSARGLYEQYF.